This T cell receptor (beta chain) came from a study of regulatory T cells in long-lasting Graves disease. Time point described: persistent/refractory GD, antithyroid drugs over 5 years with positive TRAb. PBMCs provided the RNA from which the TCR library was made. The CDR3 sequence is 13 residues long. CDR1 SGHVS and CDR2 FQNEAQ come from the germline V gene. This clonotype was found once. Since a much larger clone is just one base distant, this may be a read error. Through Arm-PCR of CDR3 regions and iRepertoire HTBI primers, TCR beta libraries were built. One entry per CDR3 protein, called by TCRdb with MiXCR from the multiplex PCR reads. The table lists around 430,000 distinct CDR3 sequences, about 22% of them singletons, with roughly 14% in the top ten.

The sequencing here drew on peripheral blood mononuclear cells (PBMCs), taken when the disease was refractory, from a patient treated with antithyroid drugs. This receptor was taken from a female donor with Graves disease. The V gene is TRBV7-8, the J gene TRBJ2-7; D gene uncertain. The CDR3 protein is CASSLAQVYEHYF. The CDR3 nucleotides are TGTGCCAGCAGCTTAGCGCAAGTCTACGAGCATTACTTC. Looking up the rest from reference TRBV7-8 and TRBJ2-7 gives the full variable domain: GAGVSQSPRYKVAKRGQDVALRCDPISGHVSLFWYQQALGQGPEFLTYFQNEAQLDKSGLPSDRFFAERPEGSVSTLKIQRTQQEDSAVYLCASSLAQVYEHYFGPGTRLTVT.